The 15 T cell receptor beta chains presented below share a single source sample, sequenced in a study of cytotoxic CD8 clonotypes in ibrutinib-treated CLL. Clones were sequenced by immunoSEQ multiplex PCR, and TCRdb holds only the in-frame ones, with some missing. The data hold thousands of clones, with under 65% observed a single time. Here the sequenced sample was PBMCs, taken before ibrutinib treatment. These receptor sequences come from a human donor with chronic lymphocytic leukemia.

The gene calls are TRBV7-9 and TRBJ2-5; D gene unclear. CDR3 length: 14 amino acids. Trimming stripped 5 bases from V and 1 base from J, with 11 bases between. CDR1 and CDR2 from the germline V gene are SEHNR and FQNEAQ (reference sequence). For the CDR3, the DNA is TGTGCCAGCAGCCGAGCAGAGTTCCAAGAGACCCAGTACTTC. Residues: CASSRAEFQETQYF.

A single count supports this clone. The genes are TRBV10-3 and TRBJ2-2, with D possibly TRBD1 on 5 matching bases. Germline V CDR1 and CDR2: ENHRY, SYGVKD. CDR3 length equals 17 residues. V gave up 0 bases and J gave up 2 bases, with 13 bases separating them. The CDR3: CAISESIGARNTGELFF. The CDR3 DNA is TGTGCCATCAGTGAGTCGATAGGGGCTCGCAACACCGGGGAGCTGTTTTTT.

This clone is categorized as medium-sized. This chain uses TRBV5-1 with TRBJ2-2; D is perhaps TRBD2 (6 bases). The CDR3 loop spans 15 amino acids. V was shortened by 1 base and J by 1 base, with 8 bases between the two germline ends. Germline-derived CDR1 and CDR2 are SGHRS and YFSETQ. The CDR3 region has the DNA TGCGCCAGCAGCTTGCGGGAGTGGAACACCGGGGAGCTGTTTTTT. Protein product: CASSLREWNTGELFF. The full variable domain, rest sourced from reference TRBV5-1 and TRBJ2-2, is KAGVTQTPRYLIKTRGQQVTLSCSPISGHRSVSWYQQTPGQGLQFLFEYFSETQRNKGNFPGRFSGRQFSNSRSEMNVSTLELGDSALYLCASSLREWNTGELFFGEGSRLTVL.

The chain has TRBV21-1 and TRBJ1-3. TRBV21-1 is marked as a pseudogene. The CDR3 is 13 residues long. The CDR3, as DNA: TGTGCCAGCAGCAAAGGGAACCGGGACACCATATATTTT. It is translated as CASSKGNRDTIYF.

J is TRBJ1-3 and V is TRBV4-2; D gene unclear. V lost 5 bases and J lost 4, with 12 bases in between. The germline V gene encodes CDR1 LGHNA and CDR2 YNFKEQ. The CDR3 spans 14 residues. The CDR3 is CASSASGLGNTIYF. The CDR3 DNA is TGTGCCAGCAGCGCGTCGGGTCTCGGAAACACCATATATTTT.

This chain joins TRBV6-5 and TRBJ1-4; D is unresolved. V was cut by 6 bases and J by 7 bases, with 12 bases left in between. The V gene's germline CDR1 is MNHEY and CDR2 SVGAGI. The CDR3 runs to 13 residues. In DNA form, the CDR3 reads TGTGCCAGCAGCCGAACTGCAGGTGAAAAACTGTTTTTT. It yields the protein CASSRTAGEKLFF.

The V call is TRBV28, the J call TRBJ2-7; D unclear. The germline V and J ends were trimmed by 5 bases and 2 bases, with 16 bases remaining between them. The CDR3 contains 15 residues. CDR1 and CDR2 (germline): MDHEN, SYDVKM. The chain's CDR3 is CASSHPRTVTYEQYF. Written as DNA, the CDR3 is TGTGCCAGCAGTCACCCCCGGACGGTGACCTACGAGCAGTACTTC.

The V gene is TRBV28, the J gene TRBJ1-5; TRBD1 matches 8 bases. CDR3 size: 16 residues. The germline V gene has CDR1 MDHEN and CDR2 SYDVKM. The trim removed 1 base at V and 3 bases at J, leaving 5 bases unmatched. The DNA of the CDR3 is TGTGCCAGCAGTTTATATACAGGGGGACTCAATCAGCCCCAGCATTTT. Translating it yields CASSLYTGGLNQPQHF. The full variable domain, its missing parts supplied by reference TRBV28 and TRBJ1-5, is DVKVTQSSRYLVKRTGEKVFLECVQDMDHENMFWYRQDPGLGLRLIYFSYDVKMKEKGDIPEGYSVSREKKERFSLILESASTNQTSMYLCASSLYTGGLNQPQHFGDGTRLSIL.

V and J are TRBV2 and TRBJ2-2; 13 positions match TRBD2. The CDR3 contains 16 residues. Looked up from germline, CDR1 is SNHLY and CDR2 is FYNNEI. Germline trimming cut 6 bases from V and 1 base from J; bases unmatched to any gene: 2. CDR3 nucleotides: TGTGCCAGCAGCGGGACTAGCGGGATGAACACCGGGGAGCTGTTTTTT. Translated: CASSGTSGMNTGELFF.

This chain joins TRBV4-1 and TRBJ1-5; weak D call: TRBD1 (5 bases). The CDR3 runs 16 residues. Per germline, CDR1 MGHRA and CDR2 YSYEKL. Deletions cut 2 bases from V and 2 bases from J, with 13 bases between. This CDR3 is CASSQRDSSGNQPQHF. CDR3 DNA sequence: TGCGCCAGCAGCCAACGAGACAGTAGTGGCAATCAGCCCCAGCATTTT.

This clone was counted only a few times. The chain recombines TRBV6-5 with TRBJ2-7; TRBD2 aligns across 8 bases. The V segment lost 6 bases and the J segment 6 bases; nucleotides outside the gene matches: 13. From germline, CDR1 is MNHEY and CDR2 SVGAGI. The CDR3 runs 15 residues. The CDR3 is CASSPLAGLGPEQYF. Here the CDR3 DNA reads TGTGCCAGCAGCCCCCTGGCGGGACTAGGTCCCGAGCAGTACTTC.

In this sample, this clone turned up a few times. In nucleotides, the CDR3 is TGTGCCACAGAGACACAACACACCGGGGAGCTGTTTTTT. Protein: CATETQHTGELFF. This chain joins TRBV21-1 and TRBJ2-2; whether TRBD1, the table's D call, matches the DNA was not checked. TRBV21-1 is listed as a pseudogene. The CDR3 sequence is 13 residues long.

The chain has TRBV6-5 and TRBJ2-2; D is unclear. This CDR3 contains 13 residues. Trimming pared 2 bases from V and 6 bases from J, leaving 7 bases between. CDR1 is MNHEY and CDR2 is SVGAGI in the germline V gene. The CDR3 loop is CASSYSRAGELFF. The CDR3 DNA follows: TGTGCCAGCAGTTACAGTCGGGCCGGGGAGCTGTTTTTT.

The J gene is TRBJ1-2, the V gene TRBV28; D perhaps matches TRBD1 (5 bases). This CDR3 has 12 residues. V gave up 10 bases and J gave up 4 bases, with 13 bases separating them. Germline V gives CDR1 MDHEN, CDR2 SYDVKM. CDR3 sequence: CATIRDVYGYTF. DNA of the CDR3: TGTGCCACCATCAGGGACGTCTATGGCTACACCTTC.

The rearrangement links TRBV7-2 to TRBJ2-2; D not certain. V was pared by 5 bases and J by 1 base, with 14 bases between. CDR1 SGHTA and CDR2 FQGNSA come from the germline V gene. The CDR3 loop spans 16 amino acids. The CDR3 region has the DNA TGTGCCAGCAGCACGCGGACCCCATGGAACACCGGGGAGCTGTTTTTT. This codes for CASSTRTPWNTGELFF.